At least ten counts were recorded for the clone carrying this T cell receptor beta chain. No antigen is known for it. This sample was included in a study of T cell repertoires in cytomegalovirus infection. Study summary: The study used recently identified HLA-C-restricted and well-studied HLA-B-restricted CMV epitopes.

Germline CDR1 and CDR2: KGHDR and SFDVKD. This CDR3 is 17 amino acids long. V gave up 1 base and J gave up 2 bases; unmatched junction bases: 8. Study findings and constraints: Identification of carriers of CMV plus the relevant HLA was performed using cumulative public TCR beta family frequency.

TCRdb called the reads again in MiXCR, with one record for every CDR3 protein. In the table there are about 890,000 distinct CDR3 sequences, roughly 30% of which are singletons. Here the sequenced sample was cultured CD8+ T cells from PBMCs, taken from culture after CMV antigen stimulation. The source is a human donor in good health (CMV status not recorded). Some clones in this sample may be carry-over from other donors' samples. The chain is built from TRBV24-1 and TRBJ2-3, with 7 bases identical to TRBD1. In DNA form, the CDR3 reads TGTGCCACCAGTGATTTCTCCTCAGGACAGGCCACAGATACGCAGTATTTT. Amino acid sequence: CATSDFSSGQATDTQYF.